These 14 T cell receptor beta chains were all obtained from the same sample, sequenced in a study of cytomegalovirus exposure and HLA in healthy donors. Measured with immunoSEQ multiplex PCR; TCRdb has only the in-frame clones, and not every one. This table has some 110,000 clones, about 82% appearing once. Sequenced input: PBMCs. The receptors come from a man aged 18 to 29 in good health and CMV-seronegative.

The V and J genes are TRBV30 and TRBJ1-2; 8 positions agree with TRBD1. The CDR3 totals 14 residues. CDR1 GTSNPN and CDR2 SVGIG come from the germline V gene (reference sequence). Germline trimming cut 4 bases from V and 4 bases from J; bases unmatched to any gene: 8. CDR3 nucleotide sequence: TGTGCCTGGAATCTCCAGGGGGCGGTCTATGGCTACACCTTC. It is translated as CAWNLQGAVYGYTF.

The chain is built from TRBV5-1 and TRBJ2-6; TRBD1 is a possible D gene (6 bases). Germline-derived CDR1 and CDR2 are SGHRS and YFSETQ. Trimming left V 0 bases short and J 2 bases short, with 12 bases between. CDR3 length: 17 residues. In DNA, the CDR3 is TGCGCCAGCAGCTTGGCCAGACAGGCTACTGGGGCCAACGTCCTGACTTTC. Translating gives CASSLARQATGANVLTF. The entire variable domain, with the rest obtained from reference TRBV5-1 and TRBJ2-6, is as follows: KAGVTQTPRYLIKTRGQQVTLSCSPISGHRSVSWYQQTPGQGLQFLFEYFSETQRNKGNFPGRFSGRQFSNSRSEMNVSTLELGDSALYLCASSLARQATGANVLTFGAGSRLTVL.

The chain employs TRBV10-3 and TRBJ2-3; 9 bases align to TRBD1. The CDR3 totals 16 residues. Germline assignment: CDR1 ENHRY and CDR2 SYGVKD. J lost 5 bases, V lost 0 bases, and 6 bases had no gene match. This chain's CDR3 is CAISESSGQGGDTQYF. CDR3 in DNA: TGTGCCATCAGTGAGTCGTCGGGACAGGGTGGAGATACGCAGTATTTT.

This chain connects TRBV19 to TRBJ2-7, with a tentative D call TRBD2 (6 bases). The CDR3 is made up of 14 amino acids. The germline V gene has CDR1 LNHDA and CDR2 SQIVND (reference sequence). Trimming cost V 4 bases and J 2 bases, with 12 bases left between them. This CDR3 reads CASSRRAGPYEQYF. DNA for the CDR3: TGTGCCAGTAGTAGGAGGGCGGGACCCTACGAGCAGTACTTC.

This sequence joins TRBV7-9 and TRBJ2-1, with 12 positions matching TRBD2. The CDR3 has 14 amino acids. The J segment lost 8 bases and the V segment lost 5 bases, leaving 4 bases of the junction unmatched. Germline-derived CDR1 and CDR2 are SEHNR and FQNEAQ (reference sequence). The CDR3, as DNA: TGTGCCAGCAGCCCTAGCGGGGGGGCGCATGAGCAGTTCTTC. Translation gives CASSPSGGAHEQFF.

A remark on this clone: The sample carries other DNA sequences with the same CDR3. This chain uses TRBV7-9 with TRBJ2-3; TRBD2 matches at 7 bases. This CDR3 region has 14 residues. Germline CDR1 SEHNR, CDR2 FQNEAQ (reference sequence). V gave up 3 bases and J gave up 1 base; unmatched junction bases: 1. The CDR3 nucleotides read TGTGCCAGCAGCTTGGCGGGAGGCACAGATACGCAGTATTTT. This gives the protein CASSLAGGTDTQYF.

This sequence joins TRBV11-3 and TRBJ2-1, with TRBD2 identical over 14 bases. Germline V gene data show CDR1 as SGHNT and CDR2 as YENEEA. The CDR3 runs to 18 residues. Trimming took 5 bases from V and 6 from J; bases not matched to a gene: 12. CDR3 protein: CASSPPTRLAGGGNEQFF. CDR3 sequence (DNA): TGTGCCAGCAGCCCGCCCACCCGACTAGCGGGGGGGGGCAATGAGCAGTTCTTC.

J is TRBJ2-7 and V is TRBV5-1, with D uncertain. V lost 0 bases to trimming and J lost 0 bases, with 10 bases between them. CDR3 size: 15 residues. Germline assignment: CDR1 SGHRS and CDR2 YFSETQ. The CDR3 DNA reads as TGCGCCAGCAGCTTGGCGCGGCAGCCCTCCTACGAGCAGTACTTC. Protein: CASSLARQPSYEQYF. Supplemented by reference TRBV5-1 and TRBJ2-7, the full variable domain reads KAGVTQTPRYLIKTRGQQVTLSCSPISGHRSVSWYQQTPGQGLQFLFEYFSETQRNKGNFPGRFSGRQFSNSRSEMNVSTLELGDSALYLCASSLARQPSYEQYFGPGTRLTVT.

The V gene is TRBV6-1, the J gene TRBJ2-1; 12 bases fit TRBD2. Looked up from germline, CDR1 is MNHNS and CDR2 is SASEGT. Trimming cost V 7 bases and J 13 bases; bases outside gene matches: 5. This CDR3 region has 12 residues. As DNA, the CDR3 is TGTGCCAGCACTCTCGGACTAGCGGGACAGTTCTTC. This gives the protein CASTLGLAGQFF.

This sequence joins TRBV30 and TRBJ2-3, with 15 positions matching TRBD2. There are 17 residues in the CDR3. V lost 2 bases and J lost 1; bases outside the gene matches: 4. Germline CDR1 is GTSNPN and CDR2 is SVGIG (reference sequence). The CDR3 nucleotides are TGTGCCTGGAGTCCAGGACTAGCGGGAGGGGGCACAGATACGCAGTATTTT. Protein sequence: CAWSPGLAGGGTDTQYF.

This chain uses TRBV9 with TRBJ1-4; D may be TRBD1 (6 bases). CDR1 and CDR2 from the germline V gene are SGDLS and YYNGEE. The ends were cut back, 3 bases at V and 5 bases at J, with 17 bases in the middle. The CDR3 runs 16 residues. CDR3 region: CASSERGGAENEKLFF. The CDR3 DNA follows: TGTGCCAGCAGCGAGAGGGGGGGGGCGGAAAATGAAAAACTGTTTTTT. Together with reference TRBV9 and TRBJ1-4, the CDR3 gives the full variable domain: DSGVTQTPKHLITATGQRVTLRCSPRSGDLSVYWYQQSLDQGLQFLIQYYNGEERAKGNILERFSAQQFPDLHSELNLSSLELGDSALYFCASSERGGAENEKLFFGSGTQLSVL.

V usage is TRBV5-4 and J usage is TRBJ1-1; D not certain. V dropped 2 bases and J dropped 3 bases, with 11 bases sitting between them. The germline CDR1 and CDR2 sequences are SGHNT and YYREEE (reference sequence). The CDR3 extends over 14 amino acids. CDR3: CASSFGGWDTEAFF. Here the CDR3 DNA reads TGTGCCAGCAGCTTCGGCGGGTGGGACACTGAAGCTTTCTTT.

The chain links TRBV10-3 to TRBJ2-7, with unresolved D. The CDR3 is made up of 12 amino acids. Between the trimmed V and J ends, which lost 4 bases and 3 bases, there was a span of 7 bases. Germline values: CDR1 ENHRY, CDR2 SYGVKD. The CDR3 is CAISALDYEQYF. CDR3 bases: TGTGCCATCAGTGCCCTAGACTACGAGCAGTACTTC.

This clone was recorded only once. J is TRBJ2-1 and V is TRBV27; 10 nucleotides match TRBD2. V gave up 5 bases and J gave up 8 bases; unmatched junction bases: 9. Germline V gene sequence: CDR1 MNHEY, CDR2 SMNVEV (reference sequence). The CDR3 loop spans 15 amino acids. The CDR3 region has the DNA TGTGCCAGCAGTCCCCTTGGAGCGGGAGGGGATGAGCAGTTCTTC. Translating gives CASSPLGAGGDEQFF.